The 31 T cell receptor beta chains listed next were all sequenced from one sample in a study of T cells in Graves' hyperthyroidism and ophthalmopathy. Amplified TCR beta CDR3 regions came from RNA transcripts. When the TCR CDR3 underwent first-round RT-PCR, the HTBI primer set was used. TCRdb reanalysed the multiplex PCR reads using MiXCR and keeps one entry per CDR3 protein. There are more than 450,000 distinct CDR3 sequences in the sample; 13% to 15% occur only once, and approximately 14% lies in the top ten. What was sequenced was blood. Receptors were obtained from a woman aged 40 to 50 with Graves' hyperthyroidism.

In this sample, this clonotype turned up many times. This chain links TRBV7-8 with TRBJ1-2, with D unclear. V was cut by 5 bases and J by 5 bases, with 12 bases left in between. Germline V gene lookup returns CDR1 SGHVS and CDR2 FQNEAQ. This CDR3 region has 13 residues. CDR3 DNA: TGTGCCAGCAGCCCGTCTCAAGAGTATGGCTACACCTTC. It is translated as CASSPSQEYGYTF.

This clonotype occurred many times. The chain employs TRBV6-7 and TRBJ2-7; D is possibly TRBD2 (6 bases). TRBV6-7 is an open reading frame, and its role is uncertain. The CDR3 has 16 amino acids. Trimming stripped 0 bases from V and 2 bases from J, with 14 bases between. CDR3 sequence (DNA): TGTGCCAGCAGTTACTCCGGGACTGAACCGACCTACGAGCAGTACTTC. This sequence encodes CASSYSGTEPTYEQYF.

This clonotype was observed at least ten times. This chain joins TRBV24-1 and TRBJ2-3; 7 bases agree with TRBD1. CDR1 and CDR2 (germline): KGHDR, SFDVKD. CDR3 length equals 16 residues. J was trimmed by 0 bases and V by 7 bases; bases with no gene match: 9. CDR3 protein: CATSRTGLTSTDTQYF. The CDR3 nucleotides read TGTGCCACCAGCCGGACAGGTCTTACTAGCACAGATACGCAGTATTTT.

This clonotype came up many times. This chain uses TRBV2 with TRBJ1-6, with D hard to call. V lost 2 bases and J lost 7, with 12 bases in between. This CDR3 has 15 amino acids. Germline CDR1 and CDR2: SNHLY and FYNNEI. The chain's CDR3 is CASSELRAGNSPLHF. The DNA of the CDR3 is TGTGCCAGCAGTGAACTGAGGGCAGGAAATTCACCCCTCCACTTT.

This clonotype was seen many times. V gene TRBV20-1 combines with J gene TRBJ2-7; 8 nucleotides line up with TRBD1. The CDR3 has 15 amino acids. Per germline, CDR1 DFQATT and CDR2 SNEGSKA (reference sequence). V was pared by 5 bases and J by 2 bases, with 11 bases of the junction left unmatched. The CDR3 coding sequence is TGCAGTGCTTCCCCCCGGGACAGGCCAACCTACGAGCAGTACTTC. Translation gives CSASPRDRPTYEQYF.

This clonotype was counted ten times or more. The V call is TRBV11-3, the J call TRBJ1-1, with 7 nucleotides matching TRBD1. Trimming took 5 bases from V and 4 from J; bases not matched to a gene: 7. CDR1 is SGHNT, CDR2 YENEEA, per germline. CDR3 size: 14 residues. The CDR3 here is CASSPLTGSTEAFF. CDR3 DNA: TGTGCCAGCAGCCCTCTGACAGGGAGCACTGAAGCTTTCTTT.

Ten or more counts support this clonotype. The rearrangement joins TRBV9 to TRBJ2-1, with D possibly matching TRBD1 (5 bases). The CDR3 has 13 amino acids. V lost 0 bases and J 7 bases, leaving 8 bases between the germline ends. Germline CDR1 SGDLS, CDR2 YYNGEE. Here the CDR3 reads CASSVEGPNEQFF. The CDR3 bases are TGTGCCAGCAGCGTAGAGGGGCCTAATGAGCAGTTCTTC. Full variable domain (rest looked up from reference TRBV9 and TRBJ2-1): DSGVTQTPKHLITATGQRVTLRCSPRSGDLSVYWYQQSLDQGLQFLIQYYNGEERAKGNILERFSAQQFPDLHSELNLSSLELGDSALYFCASSVEGPNEQFFGPGTRLTVL.

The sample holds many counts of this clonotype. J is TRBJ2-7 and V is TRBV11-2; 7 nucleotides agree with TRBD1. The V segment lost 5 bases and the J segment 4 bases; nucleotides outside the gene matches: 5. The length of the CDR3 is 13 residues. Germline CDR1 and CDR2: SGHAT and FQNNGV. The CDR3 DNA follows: TGTGCCAGCAGCGGGGACAGTGGTTACGAGCAGTACTTC. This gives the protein CASSGDSGYEQYF.

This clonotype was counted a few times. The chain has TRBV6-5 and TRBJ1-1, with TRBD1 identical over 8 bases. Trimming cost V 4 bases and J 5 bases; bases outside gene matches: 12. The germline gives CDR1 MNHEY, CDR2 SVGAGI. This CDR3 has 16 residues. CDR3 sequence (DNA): TGTGCCAGCAGTTCAAGGTTAACAGGGGGTTATACTGAAGCTTTCTTT. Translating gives CASSSRLTGGYTEAFF.

This CDR3 reads CASSLATAELFF. In DNA, the CDR3 is TGTGCCAGCAGCTTAGCGACTGCCGAGCTGTTTTTT. The chain employs TRBV7-9 and TRBJ2-2, with D hard to call. The V and J ends lost 0 bases and 11 bases respectively, with 7 bases between them. The CDR3 has 12 amino acids. Germline V gene lookup returns CDR1 SEHNR and CDR2 FQNEAQ (reference sequence).

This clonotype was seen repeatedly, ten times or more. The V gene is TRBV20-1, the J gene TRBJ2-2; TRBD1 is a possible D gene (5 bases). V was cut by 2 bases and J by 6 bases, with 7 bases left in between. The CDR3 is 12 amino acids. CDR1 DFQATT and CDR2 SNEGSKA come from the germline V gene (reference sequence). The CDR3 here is CSARLQAGELFF. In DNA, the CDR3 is TGCAGTGCTAGACTACAGGCCGGGGAGCTGTTTTTT.

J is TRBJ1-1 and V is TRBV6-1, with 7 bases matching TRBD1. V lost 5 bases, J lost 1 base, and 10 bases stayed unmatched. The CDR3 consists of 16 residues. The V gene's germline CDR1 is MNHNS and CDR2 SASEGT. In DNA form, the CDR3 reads TGTGCCAGCAGTTTTCGACAGGGACGGAAGAACACTGAAGCTTTCTTT. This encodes CASSFRQGRKNTEAFF.

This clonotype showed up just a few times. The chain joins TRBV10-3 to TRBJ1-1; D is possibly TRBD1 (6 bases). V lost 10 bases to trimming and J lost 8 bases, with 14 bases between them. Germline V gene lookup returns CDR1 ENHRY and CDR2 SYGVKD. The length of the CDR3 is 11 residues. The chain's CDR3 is CATSGGAEAFF. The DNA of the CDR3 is TGTGCCACCTCTGGGGGGGCCGAAGCTTTCTTT.

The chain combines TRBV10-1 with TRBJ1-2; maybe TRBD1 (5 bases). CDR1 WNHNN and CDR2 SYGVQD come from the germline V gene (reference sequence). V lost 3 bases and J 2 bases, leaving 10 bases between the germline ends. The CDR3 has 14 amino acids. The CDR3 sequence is CASSDPNRNYGYTF. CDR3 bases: TGCGCCAGCAGTGACCCCAACAGGAACTATGGCTACACCTTC.

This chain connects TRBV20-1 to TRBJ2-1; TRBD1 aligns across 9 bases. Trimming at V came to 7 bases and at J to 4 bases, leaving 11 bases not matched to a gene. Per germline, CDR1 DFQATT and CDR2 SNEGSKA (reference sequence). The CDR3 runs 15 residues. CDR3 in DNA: TGCAGTGTAAAACCGGGACAGGGTATTTACAATGAGCAGTTCTTC. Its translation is CSVKPGQGIYNEQFF.

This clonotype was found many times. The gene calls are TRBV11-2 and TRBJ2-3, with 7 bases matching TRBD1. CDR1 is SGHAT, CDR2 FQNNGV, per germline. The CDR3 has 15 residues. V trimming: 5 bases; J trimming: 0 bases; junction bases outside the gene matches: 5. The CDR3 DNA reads TGTGCCAGCAGCCCCGGACAGGCGAGCACAGATACGCAGTATTTT. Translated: CASSPGQASTDTQYF.

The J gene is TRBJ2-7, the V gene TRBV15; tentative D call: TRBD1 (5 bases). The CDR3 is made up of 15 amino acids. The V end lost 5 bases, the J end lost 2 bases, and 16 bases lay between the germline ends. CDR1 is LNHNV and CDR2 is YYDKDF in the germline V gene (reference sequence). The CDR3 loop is CATSSTTALTYEQYF. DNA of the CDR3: TGTGCCACCAGCTCTACGACAGCCTTGACCTACGAGCAGTACTTC.

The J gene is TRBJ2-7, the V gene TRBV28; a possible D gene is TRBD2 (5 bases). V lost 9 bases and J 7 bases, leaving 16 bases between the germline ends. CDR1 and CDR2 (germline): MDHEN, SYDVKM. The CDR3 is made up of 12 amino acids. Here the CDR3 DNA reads TGTGCCAGTGTAGGACTCTCCTTGGAGCAGTACTTC. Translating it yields CASVGLSLEQYF.

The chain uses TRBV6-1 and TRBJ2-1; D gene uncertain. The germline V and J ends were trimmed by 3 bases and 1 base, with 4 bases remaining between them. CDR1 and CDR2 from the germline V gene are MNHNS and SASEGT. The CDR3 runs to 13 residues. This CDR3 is CASSDGSYNEQFF. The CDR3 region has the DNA TGTGCCAGCAGTGACGGTTCCTACAATGAGCAGTTCTTC.

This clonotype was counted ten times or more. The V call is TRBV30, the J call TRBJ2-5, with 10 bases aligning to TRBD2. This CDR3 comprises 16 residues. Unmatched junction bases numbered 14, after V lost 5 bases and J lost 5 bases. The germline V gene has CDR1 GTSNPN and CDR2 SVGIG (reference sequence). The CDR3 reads CAWSGPRTSGRETQYF. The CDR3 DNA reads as TGTGCCTGGTCAGGACCTCGGACTAGCGGTAGGGAGACCCAGTACTTC.

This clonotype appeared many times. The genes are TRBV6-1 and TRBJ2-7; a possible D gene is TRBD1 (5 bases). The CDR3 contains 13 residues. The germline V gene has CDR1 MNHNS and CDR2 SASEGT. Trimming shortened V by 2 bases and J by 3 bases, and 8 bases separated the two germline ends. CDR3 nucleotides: TGTGCCAGCAGTGAAAACAGGCTCTACGAGCAGTACTTC. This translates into CASSENRLYEQYF.

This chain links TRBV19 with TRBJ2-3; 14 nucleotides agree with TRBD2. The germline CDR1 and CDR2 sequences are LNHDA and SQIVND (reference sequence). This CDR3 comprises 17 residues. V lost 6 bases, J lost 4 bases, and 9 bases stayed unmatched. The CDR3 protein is CASRTTSGRASADTQYF. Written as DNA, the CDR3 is TGTGCCAGTAGAACGACTAGCGGGAGGGCCTCGGCAGATACGCAGTATTTT.

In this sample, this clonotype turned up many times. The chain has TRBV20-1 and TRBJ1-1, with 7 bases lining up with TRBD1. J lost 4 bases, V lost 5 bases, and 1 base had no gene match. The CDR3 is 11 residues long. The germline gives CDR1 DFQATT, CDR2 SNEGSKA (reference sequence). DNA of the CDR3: TGCAGTGCTCACAGGGGCACTGAAGCTTTCTTT. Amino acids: CSAHRGTEAFF.

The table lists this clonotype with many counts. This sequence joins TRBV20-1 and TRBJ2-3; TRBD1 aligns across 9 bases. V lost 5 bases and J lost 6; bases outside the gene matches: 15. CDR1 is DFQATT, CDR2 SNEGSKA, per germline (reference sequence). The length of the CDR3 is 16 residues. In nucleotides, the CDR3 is TGCAGTGCTGATTCTCACCGGGACAGGGTCGGGGATACGCAGTATTTT. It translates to CSADSHRDRVGDTQYF.

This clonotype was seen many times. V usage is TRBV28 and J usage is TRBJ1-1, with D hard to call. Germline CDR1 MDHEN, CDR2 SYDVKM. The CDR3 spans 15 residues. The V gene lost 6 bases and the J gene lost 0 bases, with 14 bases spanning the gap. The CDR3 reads CASRRQYQMNTEAFF. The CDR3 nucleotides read TGTGCCAGCAGGCGCCAGTATCAAATGAACACTGAAGCTTTCTTT.

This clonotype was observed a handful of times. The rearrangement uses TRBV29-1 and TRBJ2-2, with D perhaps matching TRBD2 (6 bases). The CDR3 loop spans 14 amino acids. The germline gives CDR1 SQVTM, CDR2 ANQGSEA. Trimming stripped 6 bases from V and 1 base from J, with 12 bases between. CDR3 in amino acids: CSVRLGGNTGELFF. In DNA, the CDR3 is TGCAGCGTCAGACTAGGAGGGAACACCGGGGAGCTGTTTTTT.

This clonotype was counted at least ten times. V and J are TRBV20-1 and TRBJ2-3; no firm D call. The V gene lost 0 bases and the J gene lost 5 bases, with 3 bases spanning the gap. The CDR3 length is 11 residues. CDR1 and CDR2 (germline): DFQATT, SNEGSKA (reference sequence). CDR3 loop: CSARDQDTQYF. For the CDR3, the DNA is TGCAGTGCTAGAGATCAAGATACGCAGTATTTT.

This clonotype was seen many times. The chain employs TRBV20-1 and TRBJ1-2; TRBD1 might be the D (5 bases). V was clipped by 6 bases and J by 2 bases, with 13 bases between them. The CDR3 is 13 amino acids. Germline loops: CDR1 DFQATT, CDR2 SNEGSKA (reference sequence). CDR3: CSAPDTTNYGYTF. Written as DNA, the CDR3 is TGCAGTGCACCGGACACGACAAACTATGGCTACACCTTC.

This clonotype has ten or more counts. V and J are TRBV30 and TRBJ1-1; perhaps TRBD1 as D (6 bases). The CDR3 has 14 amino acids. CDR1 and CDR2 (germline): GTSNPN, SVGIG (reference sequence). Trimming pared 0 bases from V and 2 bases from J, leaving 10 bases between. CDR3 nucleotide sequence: TGTGCCTGGAGTGTACGGGGGGCTAACACTGAAGCTTTCTTT. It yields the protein CAWSVRGANTEAFF.

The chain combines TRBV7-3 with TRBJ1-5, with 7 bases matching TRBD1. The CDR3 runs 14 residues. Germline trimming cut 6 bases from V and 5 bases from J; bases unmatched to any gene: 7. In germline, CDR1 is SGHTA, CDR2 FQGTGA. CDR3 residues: CASSRDREDQPQHF. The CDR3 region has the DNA TGTGCCAGCAGTCGTGACAGGGAAGATCAGCCCCAGCATTTT.

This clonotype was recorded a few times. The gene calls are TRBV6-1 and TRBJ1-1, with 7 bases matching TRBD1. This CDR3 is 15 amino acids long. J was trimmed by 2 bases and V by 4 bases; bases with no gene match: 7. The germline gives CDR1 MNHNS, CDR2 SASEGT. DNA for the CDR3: TGTGCCAGCAGTGGCCGGACAGGAGTCAACACTGAAGCTTTCTTT. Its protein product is CASSGRTGVNTEAFF.